This T cell receptor beta chain was obtained from a study of type 1 and type 2 diabetes patients (dated by TCRdb to about 2016). For context, the study as a whole: Roughly ten type 1 diabetes patients, a few type 2 diabetes patients and 6 or 7 nondiabetic controls, all recruited in China, made up the cohort. Throughout the study, CD4 or CD8 MicroBeads on MACS columns were used to positively select CD4+ and CD8+ T cells from PBMCs. A total of fewer than 20 million paired-end reads were generated across the whole study. The study used high-throughput sequencing to profile TCRbeta repertoires and compare individuals with type 1 diabetes, type 2 diabetes and no diabetes. For the type 1 diabetes patients, the type 2 diabetes patients acted as a disease comparison group. When roughly 19-cycle amplification was compared with roughly 25-cycle amplification, V gene usage looked similar, suggesting that primer efficiencies were similar and PCR bias was random. The TCRbeta libraries underwent paired-end sequencing on Illumina HiSeq 2000 or MiSeq instruments. General study outcomes and caveats: V and J gene usage patterns of type 2 diabetes and control samples were highly correlated, averaging around 0.97 between samples. The study groups were not matched for age and gender, which could bias interpretation. Type 2 diabetes patients had few highly-expanded CD4+ clones, median one, accounting for a median approximately 3.8% of reads. Type 2 diabetes repertoires showed high diversity, significantly greater than type 1 diabetes repertoires in both CD4+ and CD8+ T cells. Only a limited number of T2D and control samples were sequenced, so some T1D-only HECs might also appear in more T2D or control samples.

The CDR3 contains 13 residues, cysteine and phenylalanine counted. This entry keeps only the CDR3 DNA: 39 bases, framed from base 1. CDR1 MNHNS and CDR2 SASEGT were looked up in the germline V gene. V gives up 6 bases and J gives up 6 bases, and the segment between their germline ends measures 12 bases. Every diabetic patient fulfilled standard classification criteria for type 1 or type 2 diabetes, and glucose and C-peptide were evaluated using WHO-recommended methods. Donors were excluded if they had other autoimmune diseases or infections within the previous four weeks. Roughly 9.5 milliliters of peripheral blood were collected from each participant. PBMCs were isolated with LymphoPrep density separation. Concerning this clonotype itself: This clone's antigen is unknown. No base quality information exists; no much larger clone differs at one position.

The instrument given in TCRdb is Illumina MiSeq. Genomic DNA from sorted T cell subsets served as template for TCRbeta CDR3 amplification. The TCRbeta CDR3 region was amplified by multiplex PCR using 30 forward and 13 reverse primers. After the PCR products were purified with AMPure XP beads, a second PCR of 25 cycles was run to add indices and adaptors. Before sequencing, libraries were gel-purified with the QIAquick Gel Extraction Kit. On the authors' methods: FLASH was used to merge the paired-end reads, and IgBLAST was used to align the reads to IMGT V, D and J germline references. Reads with below 70% alignment identity to germline references were discarded, and some 10 million reads were retained study-wide. CDR3 boundaries, reading frame and productivity were assigned according to IMGT definitions. A highly-expanded clone was defined as any clone making up 1% or more of reads, and normalized Shannon entropy served as the measure of diversity. Unpaired two-tailed t-tests were used to test for differences in Shannon entropy between groups. TCRdb redid the processing of the public reads, applying fastp at Q25 and MiXCR, and retained in-frame beta chains. One record per CDR3 amino acid sequence lists the most common genes and DNA. These V and J calls originate from TCRdb's pipeline instead of the authors' own analysis. Within this sample are about 290,000 distinct CDR3 sequences, with around 47% of them counted one time only. The top ten hold roughly 13% of the sample.

The source material was peripheral blood mononuclear cells (PBMCs). The sequence is built from TRBV6-1 and TRBJ1-5; TRBD1 is possibly the D segment (5 matching bases). The clonotype comes from a man aged 18-30 years with type 2 diabetes. The CDR3 reads CASSSRQGQPQHF. The nucleotide sequence is given as TGTGCCAGCAGCTCCCGGCAGGGTCAGCCCCAGCATTTT.